Listed below are T cell receptor beta chains from one sample, sequenced in a study of cytomegalovirus exposure and HLA in healthy donors. Profiling relied on immunoSEQ multiplex PCR, and the TCRdb table lists in-frame clones only, not all of them. This table has approximately 190,000 clones, approximately 80% appearing once. Material: PBMCs. These TCRs come from a woman aged 45 to 65 in good health and CMV-seropositive. Both conserved end residues are part of each CDR3. D genes are given only for firm matches. Size values are once, few and many counts, or a class for expanded clones, and some rows have none.

cdr3_nt cdr3_aa j_call d_call clone_size v_call
TGTGCCACCAGCAAAGACGGACAGTACAATGAGCAGTTCTTC CATSKDGQYNEQFF TRBJ2-1 . . TRBV15
TGTGCCAGCTCACACATCGGGACAGATGAGAATCAGCCCCAGCATTTT CASSHIGTDENQPQHF TRBJ1-5 TRBD1 . TRBV18
TGTGCCAGCAGGATGGGGGGAGCTAACTATGGCTACACCTTC CASRMGGANYGYTF TRBJ1-2 . few TRBV6-5
TGCGCCAGCAGGGATACACAGGGGATAGGGCAAGAGACCCAGTACTTC CASRDTQGIGQETQYF TRBJ2-5 TRBD1 . TRBV4-1
TGTGCCAGCAGTGCCCTTCTGACAGCCGCCTATGGCTACACCTTC CASSALLTAAYGYTF TRBJ1-2 . . TRBV2
TGTGCCAGCAGTGACAGGGGTGGCAATCAGCCCCAGCATTTT CASSDRGGNQPQHF TRBJ1-5 . . TRBV6-1
TGTGCCATCAGTGAGGGCAGGAACAGTAATCAGCCCCAGCATTTT CAISEGRNSNQPQHF TRBJ1-5 . . TRBV10-3
TGTGCCAGCAGCGCGGGGGGAATTGCGTATGGCTACACCTTC CASSAGGIAYGYTF TRBJ1-2 . . TRBV9
TGTGCCAGCAGCTTAGTACAGGGTCCTACCTACGAGCAGTACTTC CASSLVQGPTYEQYF TRBJ2-7 . . TRBV7-2
TGTGCCAGCAGCCCGACAATGACTAGCGGGGGTCCGGGGGCTGAGCAGTTCTTC CASSPTMTSGGPGAEQFF TRBJ2-1 TRBD2 . TRBV9
TGCGCCAGCAGCCCCCCTTGGGGACAGGGATATGGCTACACCTTC CASSPPWGQGYGYTF TRBJ1-2 TRBD1 . TRBV5-1
TGTGCCAGCAGCTTGACCCCTACGAACACCGGGGAGCTGTTTTTT CASSLTPTNTGELFF TRBJ2-2 . . TRBV5-6
TGTGCCAGCAGCTCTCCGGAGCGGGGGGCCCGAAGAGATACGCAGTATTTT CASSSPERGARRDTQYF TRBJ2-3 TRBD2 once TRBV7-2
TGTGCCAGCAGCTTGGCCGGGACAGGGTCCCACGAGCAGTACTTC CASSLAGTGSHEQYF TRBJ2-7 TRBD1 . TRBV5-4
TGTGCCAGTTCCCCACGACAGGGGGCGAGCTATGGCTACACCTTC CASSPRQGASYGYTF TRBJ1-2 TRBD1 . TRBV25-1
TGTGCCAGTACCCCCCGGACTGGGTTTGATCAGCCCCAGCATTTT CASTPRTGFDQPQHF TRBJ1-5 . . TRBV19
TGTGCCAGCAGCGTAGGAGGGAACTCTGGAAACACCATATATTTT CASSVGGNSGNTIYF TRBJ1-3 . . TRBV9